This T cell receptor (beta chain) came from a study of T cell clonotyping in hematopoietic cell transplantation. This clone was seen only once. The antigen is unknown. The germline V gene encodes CDR1 SGHTA and CDR2 FQGNSA. This CDR3 comprises 14 residues. With 0 bases clipped from V and 3 bases from J, the junction kept 1 base outside the gene matches. Points from the study as a whole: At the given depth, recipient repertoires were over 95% de novo clonotypes. CD4 and CD8 repertoire contributions could not be separated without sorting.

Recipients were bled about 28 days pretransplant and at posttransplant days 30, 100, 180. The data were produced by immunoSEQ multiplex PCR, yet TCRdb's version contains in-frame clones alone and is incomplete. The repertoire includes 13,000 to 15,000 clones, roughly 94% of them detected once, and 4.5% sits in the top ten. Sequenced material: PBMCs, taken 30 days after allogeneic stem cell transplant. The receptor comes from a male patient in his sixties or seventies who had an allogeneic stem cell transplant from an unrelated donor, so the T cells may come from the graft donor. Some clones in this sample may be carry-over from other donors' samples. The chain uses TRBV7-2 and TRBJ1-2; 7 bases are a match to TRBD1. CDR3 amino acids: CASSLAGQYYGYTF. The CDR3 coding sequence is TGTGCCAGCAGCTTAGCGGGACAGTACTATGGCTACACCTTC.